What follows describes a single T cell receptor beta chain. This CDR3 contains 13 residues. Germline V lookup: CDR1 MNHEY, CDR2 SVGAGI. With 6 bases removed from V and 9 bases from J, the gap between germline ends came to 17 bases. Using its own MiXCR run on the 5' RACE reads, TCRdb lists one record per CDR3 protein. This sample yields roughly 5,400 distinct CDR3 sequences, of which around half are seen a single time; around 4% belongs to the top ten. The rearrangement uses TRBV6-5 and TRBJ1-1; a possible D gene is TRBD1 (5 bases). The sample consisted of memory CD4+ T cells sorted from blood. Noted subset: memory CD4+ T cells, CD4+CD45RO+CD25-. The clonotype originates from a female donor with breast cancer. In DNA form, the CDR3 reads TGTGCCAGCAGAAATAGGGGTAGACAGAAAGCTTTCTTT. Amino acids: CASRNRGRQKAFF.